This TCR beta chain originates from a study of shared clonotypes between healthy human individuals. CD8 cells regarded as naive lacked CD45RO, were positively chosen for CCR7, and omitted terminally differentiated effector memory CD45RA+ cells. Using immunoSEQ multiplex PCR, the repertoire was profiled, and TCRdb retains in-frame clones only, with some absent. The sample includes about 2.1 million clones, approximately 92% of them seen just once. Input material: naive CD8+ T cells from PBMCs. This sequence originates from a man in his late teens or twenties in good health. Some clones in this sample may be carry-over from other donors' samples.

The CDR3 DNA reads as TGCGCCAGCAGCCAAGATCGGGACAGGGGGAACACTGAAGCTTTCTTT. As protein: CASSQDRDRGNTEAFF. The rearrangement links TRBV4-3 to TRBJ1-1; 10 bases line up with TRBD1. The germline V gene encodes CDR1 LGHNA and CDR2 YSLEER. V shed 0 bases, J shed 1 base, and the junction held 2 bases outside the gene matches. This CDR3 region has 16 residues.